This TCR beta chain was documented in a study of T-cell reconstitution after alpha-beta-depleted transplantation in children. Preparation of the TCRbeta library involved a method that used unique molecular identifiers. From the PCR reads, TCRdb called clonotypes with MiXCR, one entry per CDR3 protein. The profile shows 200,000 to 300,000 distinct CDR3 sequences, about a quarter of them singletons. Trimming took 4 bases from V and 15 from J, leaving 16 bases between them. The CDR3 is 12 residues long. General study findings and limits: A year post-transplant, T-cell counts and diversity derived mostly from newly produced T cells.

In the case of this clonotype: Its specificity is unknown.

The chain uses TRBV12-3 or TRBV12-4 and TRBJ2-4; TRBD2 is a possible D gene (7 bases). The TCR sequence derives from a girl aged 2-10 years with Fanconi anemia, due to receive a stem cell transplant. The source material was PBMCs, sampled before TCRalphabeta/CD19-depleted stem cell transplant. The CDR3 bases are TGTGCCAGCAGTTCCGGAGCGGGACACGGGTACTTC. Translating gives CASSSGAGHGYF.